Below are 10 T cell receptor beta chains sequenced from a single sample in a study of shared clonotypes between healthy human individuals. Sequencing was performed with immunoSEQ multiplex PCR; in TCRdb, only in-frame clones are kept and a portion is missing. The sample holds millions of clones; about 95% are singletons and the top ten take 0.1% to 0.15%. The source material was naive CD4+ T cells sorted from blood. Subset given: CD45RA+ positively selected. The origin of the receptors is a man in his late teens or twenties in good health.

This chain connects TRBV29-1 to TRBJ2-3; tentatively, D is TRBD1 (5 bases). This CDR3 has 14 residues. V was shortened by 3 bases and J by 2 bases, with 12 bases between the two germline ends. Germline values: CDR1 SQVTM, CDR2 ANQGSEA. This CDR3 is CSVDSGAYTDTQYF. The CDR3 DNA reads as TGCAGCGTTGATTCTGGGGCGTACACAGATACGCAGTATTTT.

CDR3 protein: CASSLFQGPDTQYF. The DNA of the CDR3 is TGTGCCAGCAGCTTATTCCAGGGCCCAGATACGCAGTATTTT. This chain joins TRBV7-9 and TRBJ2-3, with D possibly matching TRBD1 (5 bases). The CDR3 sequence is 14 residues long. The germline gives CDR1 SEHNR, CDR2 FQNEAQ (reference sequence). V was trimmed by 2 bases and J by 4 bases, leaving 10 bases between them.

In DNA, the CDR3 is TGTGCCAGCAGCCAAAGGAGGGAGACCCAGTACTTC. Amino acid sequence: CASSQRRETQYF. The rearrangement links TRBV7-9 to TRBJ2-5; the D gene is possibly TRBD2 (5 bases). V lost 5 bases and J 5 bases, leaving 9 bases between the germline ends. The CDR3 extends over 12 amino acids. The germline V gene encodes CDR1 SEHNR and CDR2 FQNEAQ (reference sequence).

The chain combines TRBV6-5 with TRBJ1-4; D gene uncertain. Germline CDR1 is MNHEY and CDR2 is SVGAGI. V was shortened by 5 bases and J by 3 bases, with 13 bases between the two germline ends. The CDR3 has 15 amino acids. CDR3 DNA sequence: TGTGCCAGCAGTCGCGGTAGGGAGCCTAATGAAAAACTGTTTTTT. It translates to CASSRGREPNEKLFF.

In this sample, this clone turned up a few times. The genes are TRBV2 and TRBJ1-4; possibly TRBD1 for D (5 bases). This CDR3 is built from 16 residues. V was pared by 1 base and J by 9 bases, with 18 bases between. Germline CDR1 reads SNHLY; CDR2 reads FYNNEI. CDR3 in amino acids: CASSEGGAGGKKKLFF. The CDR3 DNA follows: TGTGCCAGCAGTGAAGGAGGGGCAGGAGGGAAAAAAAAACTGTTTTTT.

The V and J genes are TRBV28 and TRBJ2-2, with D possibly matching TRBD1 (5 bases). Trimming removed 8 bases from V and 2 bases from J, with 15 bases in between. This CDR3 contains 15 residues. Per germline, CDR1 MDHEN and CDR2 SYDVKM. CDR3 protein: CASCSVGENTGELFF. CDR3 DNA sequence: TGTGCCAGCTGTTCGGTAGGGGAAAACACCGGGGAGCTGTTTTTT.

The V gene is TRBV5-1, the J gene TRBJ2-7, with 9 bases fitting TRBD2. This CDR3 is 15 amino acids long. In germline, CDR1 is SGHRS, CDR2 YFSETQ. V shed 5 bases, J shed 2 bases, and the junction held 8 bases outside the gene matches. CDR3: CASSSGGLEPYEQYF. CDR3 bases: TGCGCCAGCAGTAGCGGGGGTCTCGAGCCCTACGAGCAGTACTTC.

The rearrangement links TRBV2 to TRBJ2-1; D gene uncertain. V was cut by 1 base and J by 6 bases, with 7 bases left in between. The length of the CDR3 is 13 residues. In germline, CDR1 is SNHLY, CDR2 FYNNEI. The CDR3 spells CASSEGFFNEQFF. CDR3 sequence (DNA): TGTGCCAGCAGTGAAGGTTTTTTCAATGAGCAGTTCTTC.

CDR3 protein: CASSLGQAGNTIYF. For the CDR3, the DNA is TGTGCCAGCAGCTTGGGACAGGCTGGAAACACCATATATTTT. The J gene is TRBJ1-3, the V gene TRBV5-4, with a possible D match to TRBD1 (6 bases). Germline lookup yields CDR1 SGHNT and CDR2 YYREEE (reference sequence). The V gene lost 0 bases and the J gene lost 2 bases, with 6 bases spanning the gap. This CDR3 comprises 14 residues.

The chain employs TRBV6-4 and TRBJ2-7; no definite D call. CDR1 and CDR2 (germline): MRHNA, SNTAGT. V lost 6 bases and J lost 5, with 11 bases in between. The CDR3 consists of 12 residues. The CDR3 protein is CASSRAPHEQYF. CDR3 nucleotide sequence: TGTGCCAGCAGCCGGGCGCCCCACGAGCAGTACTTC.